The 11 T cell receptor beta chains listed next were all sequenced from one sample in a study of blood T cells in healthy people across ages. The second PCR ran about 6 to 11 cycles with a sample-barcoded 5' primer and J-beta primers. Via MiXCR, TCRdb re-called the 5' RACE reads, giving one row per CDR3 protein. The repertoire holds around 1.1 million distinct CDR3 sequences, with around two fifths as singletons. Source material: blood. These receptors all stem from a man between 18 and 29 years old in good health.

This rearrangement joins TRBV7-2 to TRBJ2-3; D is possibly TRBD2 (6 bases). Germline CDR1 reads SGHTA; CDR2 reads FQGNSA. Trimming stripped 7 bases from V and 2 bases from J, with 16 bases between. This CDR3 region has 15 residues. This CDR3 reads CASNIPGRHTDTQYF. The CDR3 DNA follows: TGTGCCAGCAACATACCCGGGAGACACACAGATACGCAGTATTTT. The complete variable domain, with remaining parts taken from reference TRBV7-2 and TRBJ2-3, reads GAGVSQSPSNKVTEKGKDVELRCDPISGHTALYWYRQSLGQGLEFLIYFQGNSAPDKSGLPSDRFSAERTGGSVSTLTIQRTQQEDSAVYLCASNIPGRHTDTQYFGPGTRLTVL.

As for this clonotype: Possible read error: a much larger clone is one base away. The chain is built from TRBV7-3 and TRBJ1-1; possible D gene TRBD1, 6 bases. CDR1 SGHTA and CDR2 FQGTGA come from the germline V gene. The CDR3 extends over 15 amino acids. The CDR3 DNA sequence: TGTGCCGGCAGCCAGGACAGCACCATGAACACTGAAGCTTTCTTT. Translation gives CAGSQDSTMNTEAFF.

This clonotype occurred a few times. V gene TRBV12-5 combines with J gene TRBJ1-5, with D hard to call. CDR1 is LGHNT, CDR2 FRNRAP, per germline. The V end lost 3 bases, the J end lost 5 bases, and 5 bases lay between the germline ends. The CDR3 spans 12 residues. DNA of the CDR3: TGTGCTAGTGGTTTAAGGGATCAGCCCCAGCATTTT. It translates to CASGLRDQPQHF.

A word on this clonotype: A single base separates this from a much larger clone, so it may be a read error. The chain has TRBV10-3 and TRBJ1-2, with 10 bases that match TRBD1. The CDR3 contains 14 residues. V shed 10 bases, J shed 1 base, and the junction held 6 bases outside the gene matches. Germline V gives CDR1 ENHRY, CDR2 SYGVKD. The DNA of the CDR3 is TGTGCCACCAGCGACAGGGGGCTTAACTATGGCTACACCTTC. Its translation: CATSDRGLNYGYTF.

This clonotype rates as medium-sized. The V call is TRBV28, the J call TRBJ2-6; 7 positions agree with TRBD1. Germline assignment: CDR1 MDHEN and CDR2 SYDVKM. V trimming: 7 bases; J trimming: 2 bases; junction bases outside the gene matches: 8. The CDR3 length is 16 residues. In DNA form, the CDR3 reads TGTGCCAGCACCACAATGCAGGGGGCTGGGGCCAACGTCCTGACTTTC. As protein: CASTTMQGAGANVLTF.

This chain joins TRBV7-3 and TRBJ2-1; 9 bases line up with TRBD2. Germline assignment: CDR1 SGHTA and CDR2 FQGTGA. V shed 4 bases, J shed 5 bases, and the junction held 6 bases outside the gene matches. The length of the CDR3 is 15 residues. CDR3 nucleotides: TGTGCCAGCAGCTCCTCCGAGCGGGGGGACAATGAGCAGTTCTTC. Translating gives CASSSSERGDNEQFF.

The DNA of the CDR3 is TGTGCCAGCGGCTCTGGACAGAGAGGGAATGAGCAGTTCTTC. Translation gives CASGSGQRGNEQFF. J is TRBJ2-1 and V is TRBV11-3; a possible D gene is TRBD1 (6 bases). The CDR3 runs 14 residues. V lost 8 bases and J lost 7, with 18 bases in between. Germline V gives CDR1 SGHNT, CDR2 YENEEA.

V usage is TRBV4-2 and J usage is TRBJ1-1; the match to TRBD1 covers 10 bases. This CDR3 is built from 15 residues. The germline gives CDR1 LGHNA, CDR2 YNFKEQ. V gave up 0 bases and J gave up 5 bases; unmatched junction bases: 3. DNA of the CDR3: TGTGCCAGCAGCCAAGAGCGACAGGGGGCTACTGAAGCTTTCTTT. It translates to CASSQERQGATEAFF.

The rearrangement links TRBV6-2 or TRBV6-3 to TRBJ1-1, with TRBD1 matching 8 bases. In germline, CDR1 is MNHEY, CDR2 SVGEGT. V trimming: 7 bases; J trimming: 5 bases; junction bases outside the gene matches: 6. The CDR3 totals 13 residues. The CDR3: CASIKTGVTEAFF. The CDR3 DNA sequence: TGTGCCAGCATCAAGACAGGGGTGACTGAAGCTTTCTTT.

The chain has TRBV7-2 and TRBJ2-7; D uncertain. Germline V gives CDR1 SGHTA, CDR2 FQGNSA. CDR3 size: 16 residues. Trimming stripped 5 bases from V and 3 bases from J, with 20 bases between. The CDR3 reads CASSPIPGRMVYEQYF. CDR3 in DNA: TGTGCCAGCAGCCCGATCCCCGGACGAATGGTCTACGAGCAGTACTTC. The full variable domain, rest sourced from reference TRBV7-2 and TRBJ2-7, is GAGVSQSPSNKVTEKGKDVELRCDPISGHTALYWYRQSLGQGLEFLIYFQGNSAPDKSGLPSDRFSAERTGGSVSTLTIQRTQQEDSAVYLCASSPIPGRMVYEQYFGPGTRLTVT.

This rearrangement joins TRBV20-1 to TRBJ1-1; D is undetermined. Looked up from germline, CDR1 is DFQATT and CDR2 is SNEGSKA (reference sequence). The length of the CDR3 is 15 residues. The V gene lost 2 bases and the J gene lost 0 bases, with 13 bases spanning the gap. The CDR3 region is CSARRVRWVNTEAFF. The CDR3 bases are TGCAGTGCTAGACGGGTTCGGTGGGTGAACACTGAAGCTTTCTTT.